The clone carrying this T cell receptor (beta chain) was seen a few times. Germline loops: CDR1 GTSNPN, CDR2 SVGIG (reference sequence). Trimming at V came to 5 bases and at J to 6 bases, leaving 11 bases not matched to a gene. CDR3 length: 14 amino acids. The sample belongs to a study of blood T cell repertoires in COVID-19. Study-wide background: Material from acute and convalescent COVID-19 was sourced from the United States, Italy and Spain.

Seattle-derived patients entered the study during active infection and were followed longitudinally. The repertoire was sequenced with immunoSEQ multiplex PCR; TCRdb's copy has only in-frame clones and lacks some. The top ten hold more than 0.8% of the sample, which has under 300,000 clones, about nine tenths seen once. The chain carries TRBV30 and TRBJ1-1; 8 positions agree with TRBD1. Sequencing input: peripheral blood. The clonotype was recovered from a man between 25 and 39 years old with COVID-19, enrolled during active disease. The CDR3 bases are TGTGCCTGGGCCCGGACAGGGACTTTCCCTGAAGCTTTCTTT. As protein: CAWARTGTFPEAFF.